The next 2 T cell receptor beta chains were all read from a single sample in a study of metastatic and nonmetastatic thyroid tumors. Patients underwent thyroid surgery, and none had received any treatment before it. TCRdb re-called the PCR reads with MiXCR. The sample lists about 56,000 clones, under 30% occurring once. Material for sequencing was blood. The receptors shown here come from a female donor with papillary thyroid cancer or a benign thyroid nodule (not recorded which). Some clones in this sample may be carry-over from other donors' samples.

The rearrangement joins TRBV12-3 or TRBV12-4 to TRBJ2-7; TRBD1 might be the D (5 bases). The V and J ends lost 3 bases and 3 bases respectively, with 9 bases between them. This CDR3 comprises 13 residues. CDR3 nucleotide sequence: TGTGCCAGCAGTTTGGGGCAACTCTACGAGCAGTACTTC. It encodes CASSLGQLYEQYF.

The V gene is TRBV7-9, the J gene TRBJ1-1; maybe TRBD1 (6 bases). From germline, CDR1 is SEHNR and CDR2 FQNEAQ (reference sequence). The CDR3 is made up of 13 amino acids. V gave up 6 bases and J gave up 3 bases, with 11 bases separating them. CDR3 protein: CASSSTGHTEAFF. For the CDR3, the DNA is TGTGCCAGCAGTTCGACAGGACACACTGAAGCTTTCTTT.